The rows below give T cell receptor beta chains drawn from one sample of a study of blood T cell repertoires in COVID-19. Sequencing was performed with immunoSEQ multiplex PCR; in TCRdb, only in-frame clones are kept and a portion is missing. This sample has 130,000 to 150,000 clones; around 84% occur once, and the top ten carry 4.5% to 6%. Sequencing was performed on peripheral blood. These receptors came from a human donor in a cohort sampled during active COVID-19. Both conserved end residues are part of each CDR3. A D gene is named only where the DNA matches it firmly. A clone size is listed for some rows: how often the clone was seen (once, few, many), or a class if it is expanded.

>TRBJ2-1|TRBV4-2|TRBD1|-
CASSKTGGENEQFF
TGTGCCAGCAGCAAGACAGGGGGCGAGAATGAGCAGTTCTTC
>TRBJ2-2|TRBV9|TRBD2|many
CASRKAGSGTGELFF
TGTGCCAGCAGAAAAGCGGGGTCAGGAACCGGGGAGCTGTTTTTT
>TRBJ2-7|TRBV5-1|TRBD1|-
CASSKGQGLVYEQYF
TGCGCCAGCAGCAAGGGACAGGGGTTGGTGTACGAGCAGTACTTC
>TRBJ1-5|TRBV3-1/TRBV3-2|-|-
CASSQAGRGHQPQHF
TGTGCCAGCAGCCAAGCGGGGCGGGGACATCAGCCCCAGCATTTT
>TRBJ1-2|TRBV7-8|-|-
CASSSIPPIGYTF
TGTGCCAGCAGCTCCATTCCGCCTATAGGCTACACCTTC
>TRBJ2-3|TRBV2|TRBD2|once
CASSRGLAVASTDTQYF
TGTGCCAGCAGCCGCGGACTAGCGGTAGCTAGCACAGATACGCAGTATTTT
>TRBJ2-3|TRBV9|TRBD1|few
CASSVVGTGFTDTQYF
TGTGCCAGCAGCGTAGTCGGGACAGGGTTCACAGATACGCAGTATTTT
>TRBJ2-3|TRBV6-4|TRBD2|-
CASSDSLAGVQYF
TGTGCCAGCAGTGACTCACTAGCGGGGGTTCAGTATTTT
>TRBJ1-6|TRBV30|-|-
CAWSLESSYNSPLHF
TGTGCCTGGAGTTTAGAGAGCTCCTATAATTCACCCCTCCACTTT
>TRBJ2-5|TRBV27|TRBD1|-
CASSFTGEETQYF
TGTGCCAGCAGTTTTACAGGGGAAGAGACCCAGTACTTC
>TRBJ1-2|TRBV2|TRBD1|few
CASSVDREIGYGYTF
TGTGCCAGCAGTGTCGACAGGGAGATTGGCTATGGCTACACCTTC
>TRBJ2-1|TRBV14|TRBD1|once
CASSQVRDSRREQFF
TGTGCCAGCAGCCAAGTCCGGGACAGCCGAAGGGAGCAGTTCTTC
>TRBJ1-6|TRBV19|-|-
CASSHDMVLRPLHF
TGTGCCAGTAGTCATGACATGGTTCTGCGACCCCTCCACTTT
>TRBJ2-3|TRBV10-3|-|-
CAIRPGQGLDTQYF
TGTGCCATCAGGCCCGGGCAGGGGCTAGATACGCAGTATTTT
>TRBJ1-1|TRBV5-4|TRBD1|-
CASSLATGAGGLF
TGTGCCAGCAGCTTGGCTACAGGGGCCGGGGGTCTCTTT
>TRBJ2-3|TRBV6-5|TRBD2|-
CASSPGLGTDTQYF
TGTGCCAGCAGCCCGGGACTAGGGACAGATACGCAGTATTTT
>TRBJ1-2|TRBV9|-|-
CASSRVVADYGYTF
TGTGCCAGCAGTCGGGTAGTAGCGGATTATGGCTACACCTTC
>TRBJ2-3|TRBV19|TRBD2|-
CASSIGLAGADTQYF
TGTGCCAGTAGTATCGGACTAGCGGGTGCAGATACGCAGTATTTT
>TRBJ1-4|TRBV27|-|few
CASSLLPPGANEKLFF
TGTGCCAGCAGTTTACTCCCCCCGGGGGCTAATGAAAAACTGTTTTTT
>TRBJ2-1|TRBV9|-|-
CASSVGVTYNEQFF
TGTGCCAGCAGCGTAGGAGTTACCTACAATGAGCAGTTCTTC
>TRBJ2-1|TRBV3-1/TRBV3-2|TRBD1|-
CASSQHRDRGMDEQFF
TGTGCCAGCAGCCAACACCGGGACAGGGGTATGGATGAGCAGTTCTTC
>TRBJ2-2|TRBV2|TRBD2|few
CASSNRPSGGNTGELFF
TGTGCCAGCAGCAATAGGCCTAGCGGGGGGAACACCGGGGAGCTGTTTTTT
>TRBJ2-5|TRBV7-6|-|-
CASSPGPRGETQYF
TGTGCCAGCAGCCCAGGACCAAGGGGAGAGACCCAGTACTTC
>TRBJ2-7|TRBV3-1/TRBV3-2|-|-
CASSQGEEAPSYEQYF
TGTGCCAGCAGCCAAGGTGAGGAGGCCCCATCCTACGAGCAGTACTTC
>TRBJ1-5|TRBV30|TRBD1|-
CAWSKTGGGNQPQHF
TGTGCCTGGAGTAAAACAGGGGGAGGCAATCAGCCCCAGCATTTT
>TRBJ1-1|TRBV27|-|-
CASSLAGVRNTEAFF
TGTGCCAGCAGTTTGGCAGGGGTTAGGAACACTGAAGCTTTCTTT
>TRBJ1-2|TRBV3-1/TRBV3-2|-|-
CASSQNIYGYTF
TGTGCCAGCAGCCAAAACATCTATGGCTACACCTTC
>TRBJ2-5|TRBV2|TRBD2|-
CASGRLAGGPETQYF
TGTGCCAGCGGTAGACTAGCGGGGGGGCCGGAGACCCAGTACTTC
>TRBJ2-1|TRBV11-2|TRBD2|-
CASSSSGSHYNEQFF
TGTGCCAGCAGTTCTAGCGGGAGCCACTACAATGAGCAGTTCTTC
>TRBJ2-5|TRBV19|-|-
CASSRAGQETQYF
TGTGCCAGTAGTAGGGCAGGGCAAGAGACCCAGTACTTC
>TRBJ2-7|TRBV7-2|TRBD2|once
CASSLAWGLAGDEQYF
TGTGCCAGCAGCTTAGCTTGGGGACTAGCGGGGGACGAGCAGTACTTC
>TRBJ1-1|TRBV3-1/TRBV3-2|TRBD1|-
CASSLTGQGLAAFF
TGTGCCAGCAGCCTCACGGGACAGGGACTTGCAGCTTTCTTT
>TRBJ2-1|TRBV7-7|TRBD2|-
CASSLMGLAGDEQFF
TGTGCTAGCAGCTTAATGGGACTAGCGGGAGATGAGCAGTTCTTC
>TRBJ2-2|TRBV7-9|-|-
CASSGTELNTGELFF
TGTGCCAGCAGCGGTACAGAATTGAACACCGGGGAGCTGTTTTTT
>TRBJ2-1|TRBV5-1|-|-
CASSLFQGSYNEQFF
TGCGCCAGCAGCTTGTTCCAGGGGTCCTACAATGAGCAGTTCTTC
>TRBJ2-1|TRBV19|-|-
CASREWALNAQFF
TGTGCCAGTAGGGAATGGGCCCTGAATGCGCAGTTCTTC
>TRBJ2-5|TRBV3-1/TRBV3-2|TRBD2|-
CASSQEGRGGETQYF
TGTGCCAGCAGCCAAGAAGGACGGGGAGGGGAGACCCAGTACTTC
>TRBJ2-1|TRBV7-3|-|few
CASSLNGGPYNEQFF
TGTGCCAGCAGCTTAAATGGAGGGCCGTACAATGAGCAGTTCTTC
>TRBJ1-2|TRBV5-1|-|once
CASSPIGPQGNYGYTF
TGCGCCAGCAGCCCCATAGGCCCACAGGGTAACTATGGCTACACCTTC
>TRBJ2-1|TRBV5-1|-|-
CASSLGGGPGDEYEQFF
TGCGCCAGCAGCTTGGGGGGGGGCCCGGGGGATGAGTATGAGCAGTTCTTC
>TRBJ1-1|TRBV5-6|-|-
CASSKMPRMNTEAFF
TGTGCCAGCAGCAAGATGCCTAGGATGAACACTGAAGCTTTCTTT